The 11 T cell receptor beta chains below come from one sample, sequenced in a study of CD8 T cells in ankylosing spondylitis. TCRdb re-analysed the 5' RACE reads in MiXCR, keeping a single row per CDR3 protein. This repertoire shows about 35,000 distinct CDR3 sequences, about 9.4% found once; its top ten account for roughly 15%. Sequencing was carried out using blood, either unsorted or a sorted T cell fraction (not recorded which). The receptor set was obtained from a male donor with ankylosing spondylitis or in good health (not recorded which).

This clonotype was picked up many times. The gene calls are TRBV20-1 and TRBJ2-1, with 11 bases fitting TRBD2. Germline loops: CDR1 DFQATT, CDR2 SNEGSKA (reference sequence). V gave up 2 bases and J gave up 5 bases; unmatched junction bases: 11. This CDR3 is 17 amino acids long. This chain's CDR3 is CSARILLAGVTNNEQFF. For the CDR3, the DNA is TGCAGTGCTAGAATACTACTAGCGGGAGTTACAAACAATGAGCAGTTCTTC.

At least ten counts were recorded for this clonotype. The gene calls are TRBV5-1 and TRBJ2-7, with D possibly being TRBD1 (5 bases). This CDR3 has 14 amino acids. CDR1 and CDR2 (germline): SGHRS, YFSETQ. Trimming left V 0 bases short and J 1 base short, with 8 bases between. The CDR3 is CASSLDQGSYEQYF. The CDR3 bases are TGCGCCAGCAGCTTGGACCAGGGATCCTACGAGCAGTACTTC.

This clonotype has at least ten counts. The chain is built from TRBV6-1 and TRBJ2-3, with D unresolved. The ends were cut back, 6 bases at V and 2 bases at J, with 12 bases in the middle. Germline values: CDR1 MNHNS, CDR2 SASEGT. This CDR3 has 14 amino acids. The CDR3 nucleotides are TGTGCCAGCAGACCTCCGGGTCTCACAGATACGCAGTATTTT. Translation: CASRPPGLTDTQYF.

In its sample, this clonotype was seen many times. The gene calls are TRBV5-1 and TRBJ2-2, with D possibly matching TRBD2 (5 bases). Germline V CDR1 and CDR2: SGHRS, YFSETQ. The CDR3 totals 17 residues. V shed 0 bases and J shed 8 bases, with 20 bases lying between them. For the CDR3, the DNA is TGCGCCAGCAGCTTGGAGCCACTAGATCGCTGGAGTGGGGAGCTGTTTTTT. Its translation: CASSLEPLDRWSGELFF. The complete variable domain, with remaining parts taken from reference TRBV5-1 and TRBJ2-2, reads KAGVTQTPRYLIKTRGQQVTLSCSPISGHRSVSWYQQTPGQGLQFLFEYFSETQRNKGNFPGRFSGRQFSNSRSEMNVSTLELGDSALYLCASSLEPLDRWSGELFFGEGSRLTVL.

This clonotype was observed many times. V gene TRBV20-1 combines with J gene TRBJ2-2, with TRBD2 matching over 10 bases. The CDR3 spans 15 residues. Looked up from germline, CDR1 is DFQATT and CDR2 is SNEGSKA (reference sequence). V trimming: 3 bases; J trimming: 5 bases; junction bases outside the gene matches: 6. CDR3 coding DNA: TGCAGTGCTAGGGCTAGCGGGAGTTGGACCGGGGAGCTGTTTTTT. Translating it yields CSARASGSWTGELFF.

This clonotype was picked up many times. This chain joins TRBV7-9 and TRBJ2-2, with unresolved D. The CDR3 consists of 13 residues. V was clipped by 5 bases and J by 7 bases, with 11 bases between them. The germline V gene has CDR1 SEHNR and CDR2 FQNEAQ (reference sequence). CDR3 region: CASSPPIGGELFF. Here the CDR3 DNA reads TGTGCCAGCAGCCCCCCGATTGGCGGGGAGCTGTTTTTT.

In its sample, this clonotype was seen many times. The rearrangement links TRBV20-1 to TRBJ2-5; 11 bases match TRBD2. The junction had 6 bases not matched to a gene; V was cut back by 6 bases and J by 3 bases. The CDR3 covers 14 residues. Germline-derived CDR1 and CDR2 are DFQATT and SNEGSKA (reference sequence). CDR3 amino acids: CSAHPLAGEETQYF. The CDR3 DNA reads TGCAGTGCACATCCACTAGCGGGGGAAGAGACCCAGTACTTC.

This chain joins TRBV27 and TRBJ2-4; D uncertain. Trimming removed 4 bases from V and 10 bases from J, with 14 bases in between. The germline CDR1 and CDR2 sequences are MNHEY and SMNVEV (reference sequence). CDR3 length equals 13 residues. CDR3 amino acids: CASSWQVRRIQYF. CDR3 nucleotide sequence: TGTGCCAGCAGTTGGCAGGTACGGAGAATTCAGTACTTC.

The chain links TRBV5-4 to TRBJ2-3; TRBD2 agrees at 7 bases. J lost 4 bases, V lost 3 bases, and 11 bases had no gene match. CDR1 is SGHNT and CDR2 is YYREEE in the germline V gene (reference sequence). CDR3 size: 16 residues. CDR3 DNA sequence: TGTGCCAGCAGCTCCTCGGACGGGGGGAGGTCAGATACGCAGTATTTT. Amino acids: CASSSSDGGRSDTQYF. The full variable domain, completed using reference TRBV5-4 and TRBJ2-3, is ETGVTQSPTHLIKTRGQQVTLRCSSQSGHNTVSWYQQALGQGPQFIFQYYREEENGRGNFPPRFSGLQFPNYSSELNVNALELDDSALYLCASSSSDGGRSDTQYFGPGTRLTVL.

This clonotype occurred a few times. The chain carries TRBV5-4 and TRBJ2-7; D is ambiguous. The V gene lost 4 bases and the J gene lost 3 bases, with 14 bases spanning the gap. The CDR3 spans 14 residues. In germline, CDR1 is SGHNT, CDR2 YYREEE (reference sequence). DNA of the CDR3: TGTGCCAGCAGCGGGGAACCAGGAGACTACGAGCAGTACTTC. Amino acids: CASSGEPGDYEQYF.

This clonotype occurred many times. V gene TRBV10-3 combines with J gene TRBJ2-7, with 7 bases matching TRBD2. Germline V gives CDR1 ENHRY, CDR2 SYGVKD. The CDR3 extends over 11 amino acids. V lost 10 bases and J lost 5; bases outside the gene matches: 5. CDR3 region: CATLAVHEQYF. Here the CDR3 DNA reads TGTGCCACGCTAGCGGTCCACGAGCAGTACTTC.